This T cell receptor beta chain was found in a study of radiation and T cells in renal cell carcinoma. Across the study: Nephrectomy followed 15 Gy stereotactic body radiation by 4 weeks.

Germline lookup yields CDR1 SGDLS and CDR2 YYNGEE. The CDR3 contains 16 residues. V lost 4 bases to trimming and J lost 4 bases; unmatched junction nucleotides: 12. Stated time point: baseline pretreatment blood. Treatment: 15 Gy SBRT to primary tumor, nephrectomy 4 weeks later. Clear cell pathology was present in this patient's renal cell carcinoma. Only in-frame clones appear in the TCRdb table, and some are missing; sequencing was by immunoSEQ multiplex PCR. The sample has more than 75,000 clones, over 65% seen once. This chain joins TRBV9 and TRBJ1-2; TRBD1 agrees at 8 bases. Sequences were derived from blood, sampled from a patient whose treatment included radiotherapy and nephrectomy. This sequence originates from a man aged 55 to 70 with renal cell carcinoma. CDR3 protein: CASSQNPGQAAYGYTF. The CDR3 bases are TGTGCCAGCAGCCAGAACCCGGGACAGGCCGCCTATGGCTACACCTTC.